The sequence of this TCR beta chain was determined in a study of beta chain features in type 1 diabetes. V lost 5 bases and J lost 1, with 9 bases in between. Per the germline V gene, CDR1 is SGHTA and CDR2 is FQGNSA. The CDR3 spans 13 residues. Notes on the study in general: Type 1 diabetes patients showed fewer insertions and more deletions at VDJ junctions.

This clone was counted only a few times. Its antigen is not known. The sample holds other DNA sequences that translate to the same CDR3. The sequenced template was cDNA made from the entire isolated RNA. Clones were read by immunoSEQ multiplex PCR, and TCRdb kept only the in-frame ones, dropping some. This sample has 200,000 to 250,000 clones, with over 8.5% found just once. Sequenced material: naive CD4+ T cells from blood. The sequence came from a young woman in good health. The chain carries TRBV7-2 and TRBJ2-7, with a possible D match to TRBD1 (5 bases). CDR3 sequence: CASSRPGSYEQYF. In DNA, the CDR3 is TGTGCCAGCAGCCGCCCAGGGTCCTACGAGCAGTACTTC.